One sample yielded the 20 T cell receptor beta chains listed below, sequenced in a study of shared T cell receptors in the human thymus. Sequenced by immunoSEQ multiplex PCR; TCRdb stores in-frame clones only, minus some. The sample shows roughly 500,000 clones, 75% to 85% of them seen only once. The same specimen was also included in a second study, on human thymus T cells.

The sample consisted of thymocytes. The receptors shown here come from a boy under three years old with a congenital heart defect.

The V and J genes are TRBV9 and TRBJ2-1; D gene unclear. From germline, CDR1 is SGDLS and CDR2 YYNGEE. CDR3 length: 13 residues. V lost 0 bases to trimming and J lost 9 bases, with 10 bases between them. CDR3 amino acids: CASSVGAVGEQFF. As DNA, the CDR3 is TGTGCCAGCAGCGTAGGGGCCGTCGGTGAGCAGTTCTTC. Combining the CDR3 with reference TRBV9 and TRBJ2-1 gives the whole variable domain DSGVTQTPKHLITATGQRVTLRCSPRSGDLSVYWYQQSLDQGLQFLIQYYNGEERAKGNILERFSAQQFPDLHSELNLSSLELGDSALYFCASSVGAVGEQFFGPGTRLTVL.

J is TRBJ2-2 and V is TRBV30; 8 nucleotides agree with TRBD1. The CDR3 covers 14 residues. CDR1 is GTSNPN and CDR2 is SVGIG in the germline V gene (reference sequence). The J segment lost 5 bases and the V segment lost 8 bases, leaving 10 bases of the junction unmatched. The DNA for the CDR3 is TGTGCCACGGACAGGGCCCGGGGAACCGGGGAGCTGTTTTTT. It codes for CATDRARGTGELFF.

This chain joins TRBV5-4 and TRBJ2-3; TRBD2 aligns across 9 bases. The CDR3 sequence is 16 residues long. The ends lost 4 bases at V and 6 bases at J; junction bases unmatched: 12. CDR1 and CDR2 (germline): SGHNT, YYREEE (reference sequence). The CDR3 loop is CASSVRPAGGWDTQYF. CDR3 DNA sequence: TGTGCCAGCAGCGTAAGACCGGCGGGGGGGTGGGATACGCAGTATTTT.

This clone was picked up a small number of times. The rearrangement uses TRBV27 and TRBJ1-1; D not resolved. Trimming took off 2 bases at V and 1 base at J, with 5 bases between the two ends. Germline V CDR1 and CDR2: MNHEY, SMNVEV (reference sequence). The CDR3 length is 13 residues. CDR3 bases: TGTGCCAGCAGTTTAGACTGGAACACTGAAGCTTTCTTT. This gives the protein CASSLDWNTEAFF.

The genes are TRBV11-2 and TRBJ2-7; 9 nucleotides match TRBD2. This CDR3 region has 15 residues. V was pared by 2 bases and J by 5 bases, with 7 bases of the junction left unmatched. Germline lookup yields CDR1 SGHAT and CDR2 FQNNGV. CDR3 nucleotide sequence: TGTGCCAGCAGCTTACCTGAGCGGGAGGATAACGAGCAGTACTTC. Protein product: CASSLPEREDNEQYF.

The chain has TRBV28 and TRBJ2-1, with D unresolved. The CDR3 contains 12 residues. The V end was cut by 7 bases, the J end by 9 bases, with 13 bases between. The germline CDR1 and CDR2 sequences are MDHEN and SYDVKM. The CDR3 region has the DNA TGTGCCAGCACCAAAGCTCGGAGTGAGCAGTTCTTC. Its protein product is CASTKARSEQFF.

This clone appeared a single time. The chain couples TRBV7-2 to TRBJ2-5, with TRBD1 matching 12 bases. CDR1 SGHTA and CDR2 FQGNSA come from the germline V gene. The CDR3 spans 16 residues. V was clipped by 5 bases and J by 4 bases; unmatched bases: 8. CDR3 coding DNA: TGTGCCAGCAGCCGGGGGACAGGGGGCTTATTAGAGACCCAGTACTTC. Protein sequence: CASSRGTGGLLETQYF.

The rearrangement uses TRBV2 and TRBJ2-1; 7 positions match TRBD1. CDR1 is SNHLY and CDR2 is FYNNEI in the germline V gene. The trim removed 10 bases at V and 0 bases at J, leaving 12 bases unmatched. This CDR3 comprises 16 residues. DNA for the CDR3: TGTGCCAATTTTACAGGGGCCGATAGCTCCTACAATGAGCAGTTCTTC. It codes for CANFTGADSSYNEQFF.

A single count supports this clone. DNA of the CDR3: TGTGCCAGCAGCGTAGCTGGACAGGGAAGTGAAAAACTGTTTTTT. Protein sequence: CASSVAGQGSEKLFF. The chain uses TRBV9 and TRBJ1-4; 8 positions match TRBD1. This CDR3 is built from 15 residues. The junction had 5 bases not matched to a gene; V was cut back by 0 bases and J by 7 bases. Germline CDR1 SGDLS, CDR2 YYNGEE.

This clone was seen more than once but under ten times. The chain couples TRBV19 to TRBJ2-1, with 9 bases lining up with TRBD2. V was clipped by 5 bases and J by 4 bases; unmatched bases: 33. Germline CDR1 and CDR2: LNHDA and SQIVND (reference sequence). The CDR3 consists of 24 residues. Here the CDR3 DNA reads TGTGCCAGTAGTGGGTTGACAGGGCCCTTGATTAGGACTAGCGCCACGAGGACATACAATGAGCAGTTCTTC. Protein sequence: CASSGLTGPLIRTSATRTYNEQFF.

The rearrangement joins TRBV28 to TRBJ2-5, with a weak D call TRBD2 (6 bases). CDR3 size: 14 residues. From germline, CDR1 is MDHEN and CDR2 SYDVKM. The V and J ends lost 8 bases and 5 bases respectively, with 18 bases between them. The CDR3 here is CASARQEGGETQYF. CDR3 DNA sequence: TGTGCCAGCGCGCGGCAGGAGGGCGGTGAGACCCAGTACTTC.

The rearrangement uses TRBV4-1 and TRBJ2-2; TRBD2 matches 11 bases. The CDR3 contains 17 residues. CDR1 is MGHRA and CDR2 is YSYEKL in the germline V gene. J gave up 1 base and V 2 bases, and 3 bases lay outside the gene matches. CDR3 nucleotide sequence: TGCGCCAGCAGCCAACCGGGACTAGCGGAGAACACCGGGGAGCTGTTTTTT. Translated: CASSQPGLAENTGELFF.

This chain connects TRBV7-6 to TRBJ2-7; D might be TRBD1 (6 bases). The germline CDR1 and CDR2 sequences are SGHVS and FNYEAQ. The ends were cut back, 5 bases at V and 3 bases at J, with 17 bases in the middle. The CDR3 has 15 residues. CDR3 coding DNA: TGTGCCAGCAGCCCATCGGGACACATCCTCTACGAGCAGTACTTC. It translates to CASSPSGHILYEQYF.

V usage is TRBV28 and J usage is TRBJ2-6; TRBD1 might be the D (6 bases). V was trimmed by 6 bases and J by 2 bases, leaving 14 bases between them. This CDR3 comprises 16 residues. CDR1 MDHEN and CDR2 SYDVKM come from the germline V gene. The CDR3 sequence: CASRTTGLTGANVLTF. In nucleotides, the CDR3 is TGTGCCAGCAGGACTACAGGGCTGACTGGGGCCAACGTCCTGACTTTC.

The rearrangement joins TRBV7-9 to TRBJ2-3; D gene unclear. The CDR3 length is 14 residues. Germline assignment: CDR1 SEHNR and CDR2 FQNEAQ (reference sequence). The ends were cut back, 1 base at V and 6 bases at J, with 11 bases in the middle. In DNA form, the CDR3 reads TGTGCCAGCAGCTTAGGAGGATTCGTTGATACGCAGTATTTT. Translated, it gives CASSLGGFVDTQYF.

The chain couples TRBV14 to TRBJ2-7, with TRBD2 matching 8 bases. V dropped 4 bases and J dropped 4; count of bases not matched to a gene: 18. The CDR3 is made up of 18 amino acids. Germline V gene data show CDR1 as SGHDN and CDR2 as FVKESK. The chain's CDR3 is CASSRRPQLAALRYEQYF. The CDR3 DNA reads TGTGCCAGCAGCCGCCGCCCCCAACTAGCGGCCCTAAGATACGAGCAGTACTTC.

The rearrangement links TRBV4-3 to TRBJ2-5; 12 bases are a match to TRBD2. CDR1 and CDR2 (germline): LGHNA, YSLEER. V lost 0 bases and J lost 3; bases outside the gene matches: 11. This CDR3 has 19 amino acids. The DNA for the CDR3 is TGCGCCAGCAGCCAAGATCTGTCTAGCGGGAGGGCCTGGGAAGAGACCCAGTACTTC. This sequence encodes CASSQDLSSGRAWEETQYF.

This clone was seen only once. The CDR3 loop reads CASSSDRGNYNEQFF. The CDR3 DNA is TGTGCCAGCAGTTCGGACAGGGGGAACTACAATGAGCAGTTCTTC. This chain joins TRBV27 and TRBJ2-1; 10 bases line up with TRBD1. CDR1 is MNHEY and CDR2 is SMNVEV in the germline V gene (reference sequence). The CDR3 extends over 15 amino acids. V gave up 4 bases and J gave up 3 bases; unmatched junction bases: 3.

The genes are TRBV9 and TRBJ2-3; D unresolved. The V gene lost 0 bases and the J gene lost 1 base, with 12 bases spanning the gap. The CDR3 totals 16 residues. Germline lookup yields CDR1 SGDLS and CDR2 YYNGEE. In DNA, the CDR3 is TGTGCCAGCAGCGTAGGGCGGAGCCGACGCACAGATACGCAGTATTTT. It translates to CASSVGRSRRTDTQYF.

The rearrangement uses TRBV27 and TRBJ1-3; TRBD1 agrees at 9 bases. This CDR3 has 14 residues. The V gene's germline CDR1 is MNHEY and CDR2 SMNVEV (reference sequence). Unmatched junction bases numbered 5, after V lost 5 bases and J lost 6 bases. The CDR3 loop reads CASSVTGGKNTIYF. The CDR3 DNA is TGTGCCAGCAGTGTTACAGGGGGCAAAAACACCATATATTTT.